The 26 T cell receptor beta chains below come from one sample, sequenced in a study of T cell clonality in common variable immunodeficiency (dated by TCRdb to between 2014 and 2017). To prepare the library, the immunoSEQ multiplex PCR assay was applied. What TCRdb holds here is the immuneACCESS table cut down to in-frame rearrangements. Part of the clones is not present; checked against another copy, under half of the missing clones reflect an unresolved V gene, and the others are unexplained. This sample was tabulated with tens of thousands of clones, among which there are no singletons. The leading ten clones occupy approximately 9.4% of the sample. The sample consisted of peripheral blood mononuclear cells. The receptors shown here come from a person aged 18 to 75 in good health.

The table lists this clone with many counts. The sequenced fragment ends 3 residues before the CDR3 boundary, so the rest is inferred from the germline J gene. The chain has TRBV19 and TRBJ1-5; perhaps TRBD1 as D (5 bases). From germline, CDR1 is LNHDA and CDR2 SQIVND (reference sequence). V gave up 5 bases and J gave up 9 bases, with 17 bases separating them. The CDR3 is made up of 14 amino acids. The DNA read from the CDR3 is TGTGCCAGTAGTCCGTACCAGGGAGAACGGCCC. Protein sequence: CASSPYQGERP. The complete CDR3 reads CASSPYQGERPQHF. Full variable domain (outside the CDR3, taken from reference TRBV19 and TRBJ1-5): DGGITQSPKYLFRKEGQNVTLSCEQNLNHDAMYWYRQDPGQGLRLIYYSQIVNDFQKGDIAEGYSVSREKKESFPLTVTSAQKNPTAFYLCASSPYQGERPQHFGDGTRLSIL.

In this sample, this clone turned up many times. The CDR3 end lies 3 residues beyond the end of the read and is filled in from the germline J gene. The chain recombines TRBV14 with TRBJ2-1; perhaps TRBD1 as D (7 bases). CDR1 is SGHDN, CDR2 FVKESK, per germline. Trimming removed 0 bases at V and 6 bases at J, with 15 bases between. The CDR3 has 16 residues. CDR3 sequence reads: CASSQDRAGQSNEQFF. The CDR3 bases that were read are TGTGCCAGCAGCCAAGATAGGGCGGGACAGAGCAATGAG.

This clone was recorded at least ten times. The read ends 3 residues before the CDR3 terminus; that terminus is restored from the germline J gene. The genes are TRBV20-1 and TRBJ1-6, with D perhaps matching TRBD1 (6 bases). Per germline, CDR1 DFQATT and CDR2 SNEGSKA (reference sequence). This CDR3 region has 15 residues. V lost 6 bases to trimming and J lost 7 bases, with 19 bases between them. The CDR3 here is CSATTPGARNSPLHF. Incomplete CDR3 DNA: TGCAGTGCAACAACCCCAGGGGCAAGGAATTCACCC.

In its sample, this clone was seen many times. The read gets to within 3 residues of the CDR3 end, and the germline J gene fills in the rest. The chain recombines TRBV6-1 with TRBJ2-5; TRBD1 agrees at 7 bases. The germline CDR1 and CDR2 sequences are MNHNS and SASEGT. After removal of 2 bases from V and 4 bases from J, the junction contained 4 bases not matched to a gene. The CDR3 covers 14 residues. The part of the CDR3 DNA that was read is TGTGCCAGCAGTGAACACAGGGGAAGAGAGACC. Protein product: CASSEHRGRET. From start to end, the CDR3 is CASSEHRGRETQYF.

This clone was counted at least ten times. The CDR3 goes on 3 residues after the read ends, and that part is filled in from the germline J gene. J is TRBJ1-6 and V is TRBV2; D may be TRBD1 (5 bases). Germline CDR1 is SNHLY and CDR2 is FYNNEI. This CDR3 is built from 15 residues. The CDR3 sequence is CASSYGGGRSSTLHF. CDR3 DNA (partial): TGTGCCAGCAGCTACGGGGGGGGACGATCCTCGACC.

This clone was counted many times. The read ends 3 residues shy of where the CDR3 ends; the end is completed using the germline J gene. V is TRBV20-1 and J is TRBJ1-4; 8 bases align to TRBD1. The length of the CDR3 is 13 residues. CDR1 is DFQATT and CDR2 is SNEGSKA in the germline V gene (reference sequence). J gave up 3 bases and V 4 bases, and 1 base lay outside the gene matches. The part of the CDR3 DNA that was read is TGCAGTGCTAAGACAGGGGCTAATGAAAAA. It is translated as CSAKTGANEK. Given in full, the CDR3 is CSAKTGANEKLFF.

This clone was found many times. The missing CDR3 end, 3 residues past where the read stops, is filled in from the germline J gene. The chain employs TRBV7-6 and TRBJ2-5; TRBD2 agrees at 7 bases. With V trimmed by 5 bases and J by 2 bases, 5 bases remained unmatched. The CDR3 runs to 14 residues. CDR1 and CDR2 (germline): SGHVS, FNYEAQ. Partial CDR3 DNA: TGTGCCAGCAGCCGAGCGGGGCCACAAGAGACC. Protein sequence: CASSRAGPQET. The full CDR3 protein reads CASSRAGPQETQYF.

This clone was recorded many times. The missing CDR3 end, 3 residues past where the read stops, is filled in from the germline J gene. The chain employs TRBV6-2 or TRBV6-3 and TRBJ1-2, with D maybe TRBD1 (5 bases). Germline V lookup: CDR1 MNHEY, CDR2 SVGEGT. V dropped 7 bases and J dropped 5 bases, with 14 bases sitting between them. The CDR3 consists of 13 residues. The CDR3 is CASTNPGFYGYTF. CDR3 bases read: TGTGCCAGCACCAACCCAGGGTTTTATGGC.

This clone was picked up a small number of times. Being one base from a much bigger clone, this may be a read error. The read stops 3 residues short of the end of the CDR3; the missing end is completed from the germline J gene. V and J are TRBV19 and TRBJ2-3; D perhaps matches TRBD2 (6 bases). The CDR3 consists of 16 residues. Germline assignment: CDR1 LNHDA and CDR2 SQIVND (reference sequence). This CDR3 reads CASRKETGDSNQPQYF. CDR3 bases read: TGTGCCAGTAGGAAAGAAACGGGGGATAGCAATCAGCCG.

There are many counts of this clone. Read coverage stops 3 residues before the CDR3 terminus; the germline J gene supplies the remainder. V gene TRBV2 combines with J gene TRBJ2-3; unclear D gene. V was clipped by 0 bases and J by 3 bases, with 4 bases between them. The germline gives CDR1 SNHLY, CDR2 FYNNEI. This CDR3 spans 13 amino acids. Partial CDR3 DNA: TGTGCCAGCAGTGAAGCCAAAACAGATACG. Its protein product is CASSEAKTDT. The entire CDR3 protein is CASSEAKTDTQYF.

In this sample, this clone turned up many times. The sequenced fragment ends 3 residues before the CDR3 boundary, so the rest is inferred from the germline J gene. This chain joins TRBV10-1 and TRBJ2-2, with D possibly TRBD1 on 5 matching bases. Germline V gene lookup returns CDR1 WNHNN and CDR2 SYGVQD (reference sequence). The V gene lost 8 bases and the J gene lost 6 bases, with 10 bases spanning the gap. The length of the CDR3 is 12 residues. The CDR3 loop reads CASAMGPGELFF. CDR3 bases read: TGCGCCAGCGCCATGGGGCCCGGGGAG.

This clone has ten or more counts. The read falls 3 residues short of the CDR3 end, and the missing part is taken from the germline J gene. This rearrangement joins TRBV20-1 to TRBJ2-3; D may be TRBD2 (8 bases). V was pared by 6 bases and J by 5 bases, with 18 bases between. CDR1 DFQATT and CDR2 SNEGSKA come from the germline V gene (reference sequence). The CDR3 sequence is 14 residues long. The CDR3 DNA, read in part, is TGCAGTGCCCCCAGGGGGGCGGGAGGAGATACG. Protein: CSAPRGAGGDT. The whole CDR3 is CSAPRGAGGDTQYF.

This clone was picked up many times. The read falls 3 residues short of the CDR3 end, and the missing part is taken from the germline J gene. The rearrangement joins TRBV5-1 to TRBJ1-1, with D unresolved. The CDR3 covers 13 residues. Germline V gene lookup returns CDR1 SGHRS and CDR2 YFSETQ. Trimming pared 7 bases from V and 2 bases from J, leaving 12 bases between. CDR3 DNA, as far as it was read: TGCGCCAGCTACCTAGGAGGTAACACTGAA. Residues: CASYLGGNTE. The entire CDR3 protein is CASYLGGNTEAFF.

There are many counts of this clone. The sequence runs out 3 residues before the end of the CDR3; the remainder is reconstructed from the germline J gene. Other DNA variants within this sample encode the same CDR3. The chain combines TRBV7-8 with TRBJ2-1; 12 nucleotides line up with TRBD2. CDR3 length: 15 amino acids. V was pared by 5 bases and J by 3 bases, with 2 bases of the junction left unmatched. The germline CDR1 and CDR2 sequences are SGHVS and FQNEAQ. CDR3 DNA, as far as it was read: TGTGCCAGCAGCCAGACTAGCGGGAGCTACAATGAG. This encodes CASSQTSGSYNE. The whole CDR3 sequence reads CASSQTSGSYNEQFF.

This clone was detected many times. The read halts 3 residues ahead of the CDR3 end, with the missing end drawn from the germline J gene. The chain recombines TRBV11-2 with TRBJ1-2, with 8 positions matching TRBD1. Germline V gene data show CDR1 as SGHAT and CDR2 as FQNNGV. There are 14 residues in the CDR3. CDR3 region: CASSIGTGGEGYTF. The CDR3 DNA, read in part, is TGTGCCAGCAGCATAGGAACAGGGGGGGAAGGC.

This clone was counted between two and nine times. The read ends 3 residues early relative to the CDR3; the germline J gene fills the gap. The V and J genes are TRBV19 and TRBJ1-1; TRBD1 matches at 10 bases. V gave up 6 bases and J gave up 6 bases; unmatched junction bases: 4. CDR1 is LNHDA, CDR2 SQIVND, per germline (reference sequence). The CDR3 sequence is 13 residues long. The CDR3 protein is CASSSGTGAEAFF. The CDR3 bases that were read are TGTGCCAGTAGCTCCGGGACAGGGGCTGAA.

This clone came up many times. The read comes to an end 3 residues before the CDR3 does, leaving the germline J gene to fill in the end. The chain couples TRBV19 to TRBJ1-1, with a weak D call TRBD1 (5 bases). The CDR3 has 12 residues. Per the germline V gene, CDR1 is LNHDA and CDR2 is SQIVND (reference sequence). CDR3 DNA (partial): TGTGCCAGTACCCAAGCGCCTAGGGGA. It is translated as CASTQAPRG. The whole CDR3 reads CASTQAPRGAFF.

In this sample, this clone turned up many times. The read falls 3 residues short of the CDR3 end, and the missing part is taken from the germline J gene. The chain recombines TRBV29-1 with TRBJ2-6; 9 bases are shared with TRBD1. V was pared by 6 bases and J by 0 bases, with 6 bases of the junction left unmatched. This CDR3 spans 16 amino acids. Looked up from germline, CDR1 is SQVTM and CDR2 is ANQGSEA. The DNA read from the CDR3 is TGCAGCGTGGAGACAGGGGGGAGCTCTGGGGCCAACGTC. Translation: CSVETGGSSGANV. The entire CDR3 sequence reads CSVETGGSSGANVLTF.

This clone came up many times. The chain's CDR3 is CASSGLGRRDEKLFF. Partial CDR3 DNA: TGTGCCAGCAGCGGTTTGGGGCGGAGAGATGAAAAG. The chain combines TRBV7-9 with TRBJ2-2, with D possibly being TRBD1 (5 bases). The DNA ends 3 residues before the CDR3 does, and the rest of the CDR3 is filled in from the germline J gene. The CDR3 is 15 residues long. From germline, CDR1 is SEHNR and CDR2 FQNEAQ (reference sequence).

This clone was observed at least ten times. The sequence runs out 3 residues before the end of the CDR3; the remainder is reconstructed from the germline J gene. The chain has TRBV24-1 and TRBJ1-4; 7 bases align to TRBD1. Germline V gene lookup returns CDR1 KGHDR and CDR2 SFDVKD. This CDR3 comprises 14 residues. J gave up 7 bases and V 6 bases, and 7 bases lay outside the gene matches. The chain's CDR3 is CATSTGDKPEKLFF. CDR3 bases read: TGTGCCACCAGTACAGGGGATAAACCTGAAAAA.

This clone was observed at least ten times. The read ends 3 residues shy of where the CDR3 ends; the end is completed using the germline J gene. V usage is TRBV28 and J usage is TRBJ1-5, with D tentatively TRBD1 (6 bases). CDR1 is MDHEN, CDR2 SYDVKM, per germline. V was shortened by 1 base and J by 2 bases, with 9 bases between the two germline ends. This CDR3 has 15 residues. The sequenced CDR3 bases are TGTGCCAGCAGTTTATCAGGACAGCGCAATCAGCCC. The encoded protein is CASSLSGQRNQP. The full CDR3 protein reads CASSLSGQRNQPQHF.

As to this clone: The CDR3 end is not reached by the read, which stops 3 residues before it; the germline J gene fills it in. This rearrangement joins TRBV19 to TRBJ1-2, with D unresolved. Germline loops: CDR1 LNHDA, CDR2 SQIVND (reference sequence). The CDR3 loop spans 17 amino acids. Incomplete CDR3 DNA: TGTGCCAGTAGTATTAGTAAGGCGGGAGGGCTCTACAATGAC. Translated, it gives CASSISKAGGLYND. The whole CDR3 protein is CASSISKAGGLYNDYTF.

The table lists this clone with a few counts. With the read ending 3 residues before the CDR3 end, the germline J gene is used to fill in that end. This sequence joins TRBV19 and TRBJ1-2; possibly TRBD1 for D (5 bases). This CDR3 is 14 amino acids long. CDR1 and CDR2 (germline): LNHDA, SQIVND (reference sequence). The sequenced CDR3 bases are TGTGCCAGTAGTATAGGTACAGGCCAGGAGCGC. It specifies CASSIGTGQER. In full, the CDR3 reads CASSIGTGQERYTF.

This clone was picked up many times. From the germline J gene comes the end of the CDR3, since the read stops 3 residues before it. This rearrangement joins TRBV2 to TRBJ1-2; D uncertain. Germline lookup yields CDR1 SNHLY and CDR2 FYNNEI. CDR3 length equals 13 residues. V was trimmed by 4 bases and J by 4 bases, leaving 10 bases between them. CDR3: CASSVLSLYGYTF. The sequenced CDR3 bases are TGTGCCAGCAGTGTTCTATCACTCTATGGC.

Only a few counts were recorded for this clone. Read sequence stops 3 residues before the CDR3 end, and the germline J gene provides the missing end. The chain combines TRBV5-6 with TRBJ2-7; TRBD1 might be the D (7 bases). The germline V gene has CDR1 SGHDT and CDR2 YYEEEE. V was clipped by 4 bases and J by 3 bases, with 11 bases between them. CDR3 length equals 13 residues. The covered CDR3 bases are TGTGCCAGCAGCGGCGGGACAGACTACGAG. Protein: CASSGGTDYE. The whole CDR3 sequence reads CASSGGTDYEQYF.

This clone has ten or more counts. The CDR3 is cut off 3 residues early in the read; its end comes from the germline J gene. J is TRBJ2-1 and V is TRBV5-1; 10 nucleotides agree with TRBD2. The CDR3 covers 16 residues. V lost 0 bases, J lost 4 bases, and 4 bases stayed unmatched. Germline V lookup: CDR1 SGHRS, CDR2 YFSETQ. Partial CDR3 DNA: TGCGCCAGCAGCTTGGATCCTAGCGGGAGTTACAATGAG. Its protein is CASSLDPSGSYNE. The CDR3, in full, reads CASSLDPSGSYNEQFF.